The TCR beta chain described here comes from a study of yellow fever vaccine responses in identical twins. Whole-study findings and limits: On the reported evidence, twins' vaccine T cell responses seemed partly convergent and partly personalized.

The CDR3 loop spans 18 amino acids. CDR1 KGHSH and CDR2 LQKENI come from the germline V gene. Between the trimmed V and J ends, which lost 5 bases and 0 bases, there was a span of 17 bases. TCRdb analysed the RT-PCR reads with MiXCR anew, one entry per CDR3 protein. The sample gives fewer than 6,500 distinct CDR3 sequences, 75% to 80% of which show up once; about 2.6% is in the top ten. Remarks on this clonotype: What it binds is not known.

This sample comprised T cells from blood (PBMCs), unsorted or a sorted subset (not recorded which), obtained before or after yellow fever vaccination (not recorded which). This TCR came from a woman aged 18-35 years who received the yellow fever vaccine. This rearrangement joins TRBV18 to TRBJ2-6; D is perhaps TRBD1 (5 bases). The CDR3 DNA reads TGTGCCAGCTCAAATAGGACACGGAACCTCTCTGGGGCCAACGTCCTGACTTTC. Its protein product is CASSNRTRNLSGANVLTF.